This TCR beta chain is drawn from a study of T cells after posttransplantation cyclophosphamide. Findings and caveats of the study: Tissue-infiltrating T cells from skin or gut overlapped little with blood T cells.

V lost 5 bases and J lost 4, with 26 bases in between. The CDR3 extends over 19 amino acids. CDR1 and CDR2 (germline): MDHEN, SYDVKM. There are a few counts of this clone. Its antigen is not known. The table came from immunoSEQ multiplex PCR; TCRdb's copy has only in-frame clones and leaves some out. The sample is made up of tens of thousands of clones, none counted only once. The receptor's source is a woman aged 60-75 years in good health, CMV-negative, and a related stem cell transplant donor. This chain connects TRBV28 to TRBJ2-2; TRBD2 might be the D (5 bases). Sequenced material: PBMCs. CDR3 sequence reads: CASSRTGMGLRLATGELFF. The CDR3 bases are TGTGCCAGCAGTAGAACCGGGATGGGTTTGAGACTCGCCACCGGGGAGCTGTTTTTT.